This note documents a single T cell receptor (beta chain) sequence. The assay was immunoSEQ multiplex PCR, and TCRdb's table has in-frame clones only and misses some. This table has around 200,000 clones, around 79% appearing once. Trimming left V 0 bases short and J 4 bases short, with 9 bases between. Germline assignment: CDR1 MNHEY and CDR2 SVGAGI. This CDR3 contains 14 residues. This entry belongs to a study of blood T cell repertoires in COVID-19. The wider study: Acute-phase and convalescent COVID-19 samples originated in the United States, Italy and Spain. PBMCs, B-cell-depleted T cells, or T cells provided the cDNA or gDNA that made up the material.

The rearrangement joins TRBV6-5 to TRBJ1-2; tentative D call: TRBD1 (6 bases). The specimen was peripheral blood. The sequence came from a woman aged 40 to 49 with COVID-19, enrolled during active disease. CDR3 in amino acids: CASSYSQGPYGYTF. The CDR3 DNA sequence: TGTGCCAGCAGTTACTCCCAGGGGCCCTATGGCTACACCTTC.